This T cell receptor (beta chain) originates from a study of blood T cell repertoires in COVID-19. Background on the study: COVID-19 samples from acute and convalescent phases originated in the United States, Italy and Spain. PBMCs, B-cell-depleted T cells, or T cells provided the cDNA or gDNA that made up the material.

The germline gives CDR1 SGDLS, CDR2 YYNGEE. This CDR3 has 13 residues. Trimming cost V 5 bases and J 8 bases; bases outside gene matches: 6. Authors' methods: Using reference gene primer amplification, nucleated cell counts were estimated. Data came from immunoSEQ multiplex PCR; TCRdb stores just in-frame clones and leaves some out. That table is the source of V, J and clone size, and D and trimming were worked out from the DNA. The table lists tens of thousands of clones, around 80% of them singletons. Input material: peripheral blood. This rearrangement joins TRBV9 to TRBJ2-1; TRBD1 aligns across 8 bases. This sequence originates from a man in his 60s with acute or convalescent COVID-19. The CDR3 region is CASRQGATDEQFF. DNA of the CDR3: TGTGCCAGCAGGCAGGGGGCAACAGATGAGCAGTTCTTC.